Here is one TCR beta chain with its context. Germline V lookup: CDR1 MNHEY, CDR2 SVGEGT. Trimming pared 0 bases from V and 3 bases from J, leaving 11 bases between. The CDR3 is 15 amino acids. These data belong to a study of Ad26.COV2.S vaccination and SARS-CoV-2 variants. The treatment here: approximately 18 received Ad26.COV2.S at low or high dose, single or two shots; several received placebo; per-sample allocation not given. It was on day 63 after the first vaccine or placebo injection that samples were taken. Data came from immunoSEQ multiplex PCR; TCRdb stores just in-frame clones and leaves some out. The sample shows hundreds of thousands of clones, approximately 90% of them seen only once.

The sequenced sample was peripheral blood, obtained in a trial of Ad26.COV2.S vaccine versus placebo. The chain recombines TRBV6-2 or TRBV6-3 with TRBJ1-1, with a weak D call TRBD1 (5 bases). This sequence originates from a person between 18 and 60 years old who received the Ad26.COV2.S COVID-19 vaccine or a placebo. The DNA of the CDR3 is TGTGCCAGCAGTTACTCTCTGGGGCCGTACACTGAAGCTTTCTTT. Its protein product is CASSYSLGPYTEAFF.